This TCR beta chain stems from a study of blood T cell repertoires in COVID-19. Overall study context: The United States, Italy and Spain provided the acute and convalescent COVID-19 samples. T cells, B-cell-depleted T cells, or PBMCs provided the cDNA or gDNA that served as material.

V was shortened by 0 bases and J by 8 bases, with 10 bases between the two germline ends. CDR1 SEHNR and CDR2 FQNEAQ come from the germline V gene (reference sequence). The CDR3 covers 14 residues. Source study methods: Amplified reference gene primers provided the basis for estimating nucleated cell counts. The method was immunoSEQ multiplex PCR; TCRdb's version includes in-frame clones alone and lacks a portion of them. V, J and clone size reflect that table, while D and trimming were determined from the DNA. The sample includes some 180,000 clones, roughly 73% seen only once; the top ten take approximately 3%.

V usage is TRBV7-9 and J usage is TRBJ1-4; D may be TRBD1 (6 bases). Sequencing input: peripheral blood. The receptor comes from an elderly woman with active or convalescent COVID-19. The CDR3: CASSLAGAAEKLFF. DNA for the CDR3: TGTGCCAGCAGCTTAGCGGGGGCAGCCGAAAAACTGTTTTTT.